What follows describes a single T cell receptor (beta chain). Its antigen is unknown. Every patient experienced relapse after autologous stem cell transplantation, and brentuximab vedotin exposure varied. These data are taken from a study of PD-1 blockade in classical Hodgkin lymphoma. Study-wide results and limits: Unlike CD8+ TCR diversity, which did not rise significantly by C4D1, CD4+ TCR diversity did. Reported baseline diversity: healthy donors highest, relapsed/refractory patients lowest. The drivers behind the repertoire differences, possibly disease activity or prior therapy, remain undefined.

Method: immunoSEQ multiplex PCR; TCRdb's copy keeps in-frame clones and lacks some. Here the sample spans approximately 46,000 clones, around 66% being singletons. The source is a human donor with classical Hodgkin lymphoma. The specimen was peripheral blood mononuclear cells (PBMCs), collected at baseline.

CDR3 sequence: CASSFRLAGDTGELFF. The CDR3 DNA reads as TGTGCCAGCAGCTTCCGACTAGCGGGGGACACCGGGGAGCTGTTTTTT. The chain combines TRBV7-6 with TRBJ2-2; 12 nucleotides line up with TRBD2. The J segment lost 3 bases and the V segment lost 3 bases, leaving 2 bases of the junction unmatched. The CDR3 covers 16 residues. Per the germline V gene, CDR1 is SGHVS and CDR2 is FNYEAQ.